A selection of T cell receptor beta chains follows, all from one sample in a study of T cells in Graves' hyperthyroidism and ophthalmopathy. One entry per CDR3 protein, called by TCRdb with MiXCR from the multiplex PCR reads. This sample yields under 550,000 distinct CDR3 sequences, of which about an eighth are seen a single time; more than 4.5% belongs to the top ten. The sequencing sample was made of blood. Receptors originate from a woman between 18 and 29 years old with Graves' hyperthyroidism. CDR3s include the opening cysteine and the closing phenylalanine or tryptophan. A D gene is named only where the DNA matches it firmly.

d_call	v_call	j_call	cdr3_aa
TRBD1	TRBV11-2	TRBJ1-1	CASSLVLPRGTGGTEAFF
-	TRBV2	TRBJ2-7	CASLSGKEQYF
TRBD2	TRBV5-1	TRBJ2-1	CASGPGGNEQFF
TRBD2	TRBV20-1	TRBJ2-7	CSADLGGEWYEQYF
TRBD2	TRBV12-3/TRBV12-4	TRBJ2-5	CASSNSGEQETQYF
TRBD1	TRBV6-2/TRBV6-3	TRBJ1-5	CASSYSGTGVQQPQHF
-	TRBV5-1	TRBJ1-6	CASTQIFGNSPLHF
-	TRBV6-1	TRBJ1-1	CASSEKGGNTEAFF
-	TRBV15	TRBJ2-7	CATSREISYEQYF
-	TRBV12-3/TRBV12-4	TRBJ2-7	CASSSRDGWNYEQYF
TRBD1	TRBV6-1	TRBJ2-7	CASRDLQGAYEQYF
TRBD1	TRBV20-1	TRBJ1-2	CSAREGTAYYGYTF
-	TRBV7-2	TRBJ2-7	CASSLTTGAYEQYF
-	TRBV6-1	TRBJ1-5	CASSEYKDGNQPQHF
TRBD2	TRBV7-2	TRBJ2-5	CASSWGGTSARGKVTQYF
-	TRBV9	TRBJ2-1	CASSVDPGGEQFF
-	TRBV15	TRBJ1-1	CATSRAPGQEAFF
-	TRBV20-1	TRBJ2-5	CSASVVRETQYF
-	TRBV3-1	TRBJ2-1	CASSQQGLLDEQFF
-	TRBV5-1	TRBJ1-2	CASSWDKPGDDYGYTF
-	TRBV29-1	TRBJ2-1	CSVRGAVNEQFF
-	TRBV9	TRBJ2-3	CASSVGHRSSTDTQYF
-	TRBV27	TRBJ1-1	CASSVPGHGEAFF
TRBD1	TRBV28	TRBJ2-7	CASSKTGTGVLGSYEQYF
-	TRBV20-1	TRBJ1-6	CSATKTGTGFNSPLHF
-	TRBV28	TRBJ2-5	CASRPTDYTYQETQYF
-	TRBV6-1	TRBJ2-1	CASSELRASPYNEQFF
-	TRBV5-6	TRBJ2-3	CASTRGRGASTDTQYF
-	TRBV18	TRBJ2-2	CASSPPEGGLTGELFF
TRBD1	TRBV5-4	TRBJ1-4	CASSPATDRGNEKLFF
-	TRBV5-1	TRBJ2-7	CASSSSPDSYEQYF
-	TRBV20-1	TRBJ1-1	CSAPRGGREDTEAFF
TRBD1	TRBV7-3	TRBJ2-1	CASSQSDRERQFF
TRBD2	TRBV28	TRBJ2-3	CASSSPGGAGGFDTQYF
-	TRBV18	TRBJ2-6	CASSPRSHLGSGANVLTF
-	TRBV5-6	TRBJ2-3	CASSWRTTDTQYF
TRBD2	TRBV6-2/TRBV6-3	TRBJ2-1	CATLTSGGLYNEQFF
-	TRBV5-8	TRBJ1-3	CASSLGMTGNTIYF
-	TRBV18	TRBJ2-2	CASSPLGGGSNTGELFF
TRBD2	TRBV13	TRBJ2-7	CASSFRTSVPYEQYF
-	TRBV3-1	TRBJ2-7	CASSAQGTYEQYF
-	TRBV11-1	TRBJ2-1	CASSLARHWQSSYNEQFF
-	TRBV11-2	TRBJ2-7	CASSSTGVLGEQYF
-	TRBV7-9	TRBJ2-7	CASSSQEAGWDSYEQYF
-	TRBV5-1	TRBJ2-7	CASSLAVLGEQYF
-	TRBV20-1	TRBJ1-2	CSARDSKTGGGYTF
TRBD2	TRBV30	TRBJ2-3	CAWIGMSGLAGARGDTQYF
TRBD2	TRBV25-1	TRBJ2-1	CASSEALAGVGEQFF
TRBD2	TRBV5-1	TRBJ2-7	CASRAGLAGGSYEQYF
-	TRBV28	TRBJ2-7	CASSPITGSYEQYF
TRBD2	TRBV12-3/TRBV12-4	TRBJ2-3	CASSRSSGRARDTQYF
-	TRBV6-1	TRBJ1-2	CASSPSLGMDNGYTF
TRBD1	TRBV27	TRBJ1-2	CASSQDRVRVGYTF